This TCR beta chain was profiled in a study of blood T cell repertoires in COVID-19. The wider study: The United States, Italy and Spain were the sources of the acute and convalescent COVID-19 samples. Sources were T cells, B-cell-depleted T cells, or PBMCs; the material itself was cDNA or gDNA.

TCRdb keeps only in-frame clones here, not all; method: immunoSEQ multiplex PCR. Among about 46,000 clones listed, around 84% were seen once. The CDR3 runs 12 residues. Trimming left V 4 bases short and J 6 bases short, with 8 bases between. Germline V CDR1 and CDR2: SGHDT, YYEEEE. The origin of this receptor is an elderly man with active COVID-19. Sequencing was done on a sample of peripheral blood. The chain recombines TRBV5-6 with TRBJ1-3; D is undetermined. CDR3 coding DNA: TGTGCCAGCAGCCGGAGGACAAACACCATATATTTT. This translates into CASSRRTNTIYF.